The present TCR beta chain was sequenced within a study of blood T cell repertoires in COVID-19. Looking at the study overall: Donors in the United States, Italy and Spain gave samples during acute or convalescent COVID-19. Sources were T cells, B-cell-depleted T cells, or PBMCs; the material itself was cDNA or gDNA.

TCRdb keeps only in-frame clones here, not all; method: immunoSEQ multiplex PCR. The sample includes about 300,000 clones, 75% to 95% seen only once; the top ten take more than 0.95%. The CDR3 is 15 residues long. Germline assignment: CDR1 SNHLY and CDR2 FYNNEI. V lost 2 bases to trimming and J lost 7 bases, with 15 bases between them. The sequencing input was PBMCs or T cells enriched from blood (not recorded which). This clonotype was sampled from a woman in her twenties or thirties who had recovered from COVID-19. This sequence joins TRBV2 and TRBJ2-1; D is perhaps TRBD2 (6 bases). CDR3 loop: CASSERGLSRNEQFF. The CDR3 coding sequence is TGTGCCAGCAGTGAAAGAGGACTATCCCGGAATGAGCAGTTCTTC.